This T cell receptor (beta chain) came from a study of naive and memory T cell subsets. This clonotype was counted ten times or more. Per the germline V gene, CDR1 is DFQATT and CDR2 is SNEGSKA (reference sequence). The CDR3 is 13 amino acids. With 5 bases removed from V and 1 base from J, the gap between germline ends came to 9 bases. Both TRBC1 and TRBC2 were covered by a beta constant-region primer of two equimolar oligonucleotides. TCRdb ran MiXCR on the UMI-ligation and nested PCR reads and lists one entry per CDR3 protein. This table has tens of thousands of distinct CDR3 sequences, 7% to 7.5% appearing once.

The chain links TRBV20-1 to TRBJ2-4, with D maybe TRBD1 (6 bases). The sample consisted of central memory CD4+ T cells from blood. The clonotype comes from a human donor in good health. The CDR3 loop reads CSAQDRAKNIQYF. DNA for the CDR3: TGCAGTGCTCAAGACAGGGCCAAAAACATTCAGTACTTC.